The 25 T cell receptor beta chains below all came from one sample that was sequenced in a study of cytomegalovirus exposure and HLA in healthy donors. The primer mix had 60 Vbeta and 13 Jbeta primers. The repertoire was sequenced with immunoSEQ multiplex PCR; TCRdb's copy has only in-frame clones and lacks some. Recorded for this sample: 200,000 to 250,000 clones. Sequencing was performed on PBMCs. The receptor set was obtained from a woman between 25 and 40 years old in good health and CMV-seropositive.

The CDR3 reads CASSPSGLYGYTF. CDR3 DNA: TGTGCCAGCAGCCCGTCGGGACTCTATGGCTACACCTTC. The chain recombines TRBV6-5 with TRBJ1-2, with D possibly matching TRBD1 (5 bases). Trimming shortened V by 6 bases and J by 4 bases, and 12 bases separated the two germline ends. Looked up from germline, CDR1 is MNHEY and CDR2 is SVGAGI. CDR3 size: 13 residues.

V gene TRBV7-9 combines with J gene TRBJ2-7; TRBD1 agrees at 7 bases. V shed 5 bases, J shed 5 bases, and the junction held 6 bases outside the gene matches. CDR1 and CDR2 from the germline V gene are SEHNR and FQNEAQ (reference sequence). The CDR3 runs to 13 residues. CDR3 coding DNA: TGTGCCAGCAGCGAGGACAGGACTCACGAGCAGTACTTC. Amino acids: CASSEDRTHEQYF.

The genes are TRBV28 and TRBJ1-1, with D possibly matching TRBD1 (6 bases). This CDR3 has 14 residues. Trimming stripped 3 bases from V and 6 bases from J, with 14 bases between. CDR1 and CDR2 from the germline V gene are MDHEN and SYDVKM. This chain's CDR3 is CASSLAGTTAEAFF. In DNA, the CDR3 is TGTGCCAGCAGTTTGGCCGGGACAACCGCTGAAGCTTTCTTT.

This chain connects TRBV10-1 to TRBJ2-1; D gene uncertain. The CDR3 is 15 amino acids. From germline, CDR1 is WNHNN and CDR2 SYGVQD (reference sequence). With 0 bases removed from V and 7 bases from J, the gap between germline ends came to 13 bases. The DNA of the CDR3 is TGCGCCAGCAGTGAGTCGGGTTTAGCACTGAATGAGCAGTTCTTC. The encoded protein is CASSESGLALNEQFF.

The chain links TRBV18 to TRBJ1-4; D is undetermined. Trimming took 1 base from V and 4 from J, leaving 10 bases between them. This CDR3 comprises 15 residues. The germline CDR1 and CDR2 sequences are KGHSH and LQKENI. In DNA form, the CDR3 reads TGTGCCAGCTCACCACAAGAGGAGTTTAATGAAAAACTGTTTTTT. This gives the protein CASSPQEEFNEKLFF.

The chain combines TRBV10-3 with TRBJ1-2; D uncertain. The V end lost 8 bases, the J end lost 5 bases, and 6 bases lay between the germline ends. This CDR3 has 10 residues. CDR1 and CDR2 from the germline V gene are ENHRY and SYGVKD. CDR3: CAILTYGYTF. CDR3 DNA: TGTGCCATCCTGACTTATGGCTACACCTTC.

The rearrangement uses TRBV18 and TRBJ1-1; perhaps TRBD1 as D (6 bases). The CDR3 contains 15 residues. Per the germline V gene, CDR1 is KGHSH and CDR2 is LQKENI. Deletions cut 3 bases from V and 2 bases from J, with 13 bases between. The CDR3 sequence: CASSPGDTSNTEAFF. The CDR3 DNA reads as TGTGCCAGCTCACCCGGGGACACCTCAAACACTGAAGCTTTCTTT.

This rearrangement joins TRBV28 to TRBJ2-1, with 14 bases that match TRBD2. The ends lost 3 bases at V and 1 base at J; junction bases unmatched: 14. The CDR3 loop spans 21 amino acids. Germline lookup yields CDR1 MDHEN and CDR2 SYDVKM. The CDR3 coding sequence is TGTGCCAGCAGTTTCTCCATCCCGGGACTAGCGGGAGTCCGGTCCTACAATGAGCAGTTCTTC. Translating it yields CASSFSIPGLAGVRSYNEQFF.

The V call is TRBV19, the J call TRBJ2-3, with D tentatively TRBD2 (6 bases). The CDR3 extends over 16 amino acids. Per germline, CDR1 LNHDA and CDR2 SQIVND (reference sequence). Between the trimmed V and J ends, which lost 5 bases and 8 bases, there was a span of 23 bases. CDR3 in amino acids: CASSVYPGLVAGTQYF. CDR3 coding DNA: TGTGCCAGTAGTGTATACCCGGGACTGGTAGCAGGTACGCAGTATTTT.

The chain couples TRBV19 to TRBJ2-6; no definite D call. Looked up from germline, CDR1 is LNHDA and CDR2 is SQIVND (reference sequence). V dropped 1 base and J dropped 1 base, with 5 bases sitting between them. The CDR3 totals 15 residues. The CDR3 protein is CASSIGVSGANVLTF. The DNA of the CDR3 is TGTGCCAGTAGTATAGGCGTATCTGGGGCCAACGTCCTGACTTTC.

The rearrangement uses TRBV5-1 and TRBJ2-1, with D maybe TRBD2 (6 bases). The germline V gene has CDR1 SGHRS and CDR2 YFSETQ. V gave up 7 bases and J gave up 8 bases, with 13 bases separating them. The CDR3 covers 12 residues. The DNA for the CDR3 is TGCGCCAGCGGACGGGAGCTGGATGAGCAGTTCTTC. It encodes CASGRELDEQFF.

CDR3 nucleotides: TGCGCCAGCAGCCAAGATGGAGCGGGGGGGATCTCGGGCACCGGGGAGCTGTTTTTT. Amino acids: CASSQDGAGGISGTGELFF. The chain combines TRBV4-1 with TRBJ2-2; 10 bases line up with TRBD2. CDR1 MGHRA and CDR2 YSYEKL come from the germline V gene. V trimming: 0 bases; J trimming: 4 bases; junction bases outside the gene matches: 11. There are 19 residues in the CDR3.

The chain joins TRBV6-1 to TRBJ1-1; the match to TRBD1 covers 7 bases. Germline loops: CDR1 MNHNS, CDR2 SASEGT. CDR3 size: 15 residues. The junction had 9 bases not matched to a gene; V was cut back by 5 bases and J by 3 bases. The CDR3 sequence: CASSILDREDTEAFF. The CDR3 nucleotides are TGTGCCAGCAGTATCCTCGACAGGGAGGACACTGAAGCTTTCTTT.

This chain uses TRBV5-6 with TRBJ1-2, with 8 bases lining up with TRBD1. Germline V gene sequence: CDR1 SGHDT, CDR2 YYEEEE. The J segment lost 4 bases and the V segment lost 4 bases, leaving 12 bases of the junction unmatched. CDR3 length: 16 residues. CDR3 coding DNA: TGTGCCAGCAGCGAATACAGGGGGAGTTGGGGCTATGGCTACACCTTC. It yields the protein CASSEYRGSWGYGYTF.

The rearrangement joins TRBV6-4 to TRBJ1-2; possibly TRBD1 for D (6 bases). The CDR3 length is 12 residues. The germline V gene encodes CDR1 MRHNA and CDR2 SNTAGT. V gave up 7 bases and J gave up 7 bases, with 13 bases separating them. CDR3 region: CASKGAGVGYTF. Written as DNA, the CDR3 is TGTGCCAGCAAAGGGGCAGGGGTTGGCTACACCTTC.

The chain recombines TRBV6-5 with TRBJ2-7; tentative D call: TRBD1 (6 bases). The CDR3 sequence is 12 residues long. Germline-derived CDR1 and CDR2 are MNHEY and SVGAGI. Trimming removed 10 bases at V and 3 bases at J, with 13 bases between. The DNA of the CDR3 is TGTGCCACCTATACAGGGAACTACGAGCAGTACTTC. It is translated as CATYTGNYEQYF.

Here the CDR3 DNA reads TGTGCCAGCAGCTCCCCCGGGACACTTTACGAGCAGTACTTC. This codes for CASSSPGTLYEQYF. The chain combines TRBV13 with TRBJ2-7; D is possibly TRBD1 (6 bases). Germline V CDR1 and CDR2: PRHDT, FYEKMQ (reference sequence). The ends were cut back, 4 bases at V and 4 bases at J, with 14 bases in the middle. The CDR3 loop spans 14 amino acids.

The V gene is TRBV5-6, the J gene TRBJ2-1; 13 bases agree with TRBD2. The V gene's germline CDR1 is SGHDT and CDR2 YYEEEE. The length of the CDR3 is 19 residues. Trimming cost V 3 bases and J 2 bases; bases outside gene matches: 11. The CDR3 sequence is CASSSLWTGTSGTYNEQFF. The CDR3 coding sequence is TGTGCCAGCAGCTCCCTATGGACCGGGACTAGCGGGACCTACAATGAGCAGTTCTTC.

V gene TRBV19 combines with J gene TRBJ1-1, with a tentative D call TRBD1 (5 bases). Germline V gene lookup returns CDR1 LNHDA and CDR2 SQIVND (reference sequence). The CDR3 is made up of 15 amino acids. The ends were cut back, 0 bases at V and 9 bases at J, with 17 bases in the middle. The CDR3, as DNA: TGTGCCAGTAGTATAGATCAACCAGGGTACAATCAAGCTTTCTTT. It codes for CASSIDQPGYNQAFF.

This chain connects TRBV4-1 to TRBJ1-5; D is uncertain. This CDR3 is built from 14 residues. The germline V and J ends were trimmed by 1 base and 3 bases, with 7 bases remaining between them. Germline V gene data show CDR1 as MGHRA and CDR2 as YSYEKL. The CDR3 region is CASSQGQDNQPQHF. CDR3 sequence (DNA): TGCGCCAGCAGCCAAGGACAAGACAATCAGCCCCAGCATTTT.

The CDR3 reads CASRAHSVINYGYTF. DNA of the CDR3: TGTGCCAGCAGGGCCCATTCCGTTATTAACTATGGCTACACCTTC. This chain joins TRBV6-5 and TRBJ1-2; D is undetermined. Trimming cost V 6 bases and J 1 base, with 15 bases left between them. Germline CDR1 reads MNHEY; CDR2 reads SVGAGI. This CDR3 contains 15 residues.

The genes are TRBV15 and TRBJ2-1; 12 bases map to TRBD2. The CDR3 loop spans 16 amino acids. Per the germline V gene, CDR1 is LNHNV and CDR2 is YYDKDF (reference sequence). V lost 0 bases to trimming and J lost 9 bases; unmatched junction nucleotides: 6. The CDR3 DNA reads TGTGCCACCAGCAGAGATTTAGGACTAGCGGGACCTGAGCAGTTCTTC. Translation: CATSRDLGLAGPEQFF.

The chain links TRBV6-8 to TRBJ2-5, with D possibly TRBD1 on 5 matching bases. The better agreement between TRBJ2-7 and the DNA end casts doubt on the J call. CDR1 MNHGY and CDR2 SAAAGT come from the germline V gene. The CDR3 is 15 amino acids. In nucleotides, the CDR3 is TGTGCCCGCCTGCAGTGGGCGCAGGGTAAGGACGAGCAGTACTTC. It translates to CARLQWAQGKDEQYF.

This chain connects TRBV29-1 to TRBJ2-5, with TRBD1 matching 9 bases. With 6 bases clipped from V and 4 bases from J, the junction kept 6 bases outside the gene matches. CDR1 and CDR2 from the germline V gene are SQVTM and ANQGSEA. The CDR3 covers 13 residues. This CDR3 reads CSVEQGARETQYF. The CDR3 region has the DNA TGCAGCGTGGAACAGGGGGCAAGAGAGACCCAGTACTTC.

The chain uses TRBV19 and TRBJ2-1, with 10 bases identical to TRBD2. Germline V CDR1 and CDR2: LNHDA, SQIVND (reference sequence). The junction had 6 bases not matched to a gene; V was cut back by 2 bases and J by 8 bases. CDR3 length: 15 residues. CDR3 region: CASSITLAGAYEQFF. The CDR3 nucleotides read TGTGCCAGTAGTATAACGCTAGCGGGAGCCTATGAGCAGTTCTTC.